This TCR beta chain was captured by sequencing in a study of PD-1 blockade in classical Hodgkin lymphoma. Study-wide results and caveats: Causes of the repertoire differences remain undefined, possibly disease activity or prior therapy. Healthy donors were reported to have higher baseline TCR diversity than newly diagnosed patients.

A remark on this clone: Its antigen is as yet unknown.

V shed 0 bases and J shed 2 bases, with 8 bases lying between them. The length of the CDR3 is 14 residues. The germline V gene encodes CDR1 SGHDT and CDR2 YYEEEE. Clones were read by immunoSEQ multiplex PCR, and TCRdb kept only the in-frame ones, dropping some. The sample yields over 25,000 clones, 70% to 90% seen once. All the patients suffered relapse after autologous stem cell transplantation, and brentuximab vedotin exposure differed. After thawing, PBMCs were subjected to magnetic negative selection to isolate CD8+ T cells. This TCR came from a human donor with classical Hodgkin lymphoma. The chain employs TRBV5-6 and TRBJ2-5, with a tentative D call TRBD2 (6 bases). The sequencing here drew on CD8+ T cells from blood, taken at baseline. In DNA form, the CDR3 reads TGTGCCAGCAGCTTGGAGGGAGGACAAGAGACCCAGTACTTC. Amino acids: CASSLEGGQETQYF.